This passage covers 31 T cell receptor beta chains from one sample sequenced in a study of T cells after posttransplantation cyclophosphamide. Cells defined as naive were viable CD3+CD4+ or CD3+CD8+ and CCR7+CD45RA+CD45RO-CD95-CD27+CD28+. Assay: immunoSEQ multiplex PCR; the TCRdb copy retains only in-frame clones and omits some. This table has 31,000 or so clones, about 93% appearing once. The sequenced sample consisted of naive CD4+ T cells sorted from PBMCs. All receptors derive from a woman in her sixties or seventies in good health, CMV-negative, and a related stem cell transplant donor.

This rearrangement joins TRBV5-1 to TRBJ2-1, with TRBD2 identical over 8 bases. CDR1 and CDR2 from the germline V gene are SGHRS and YFSETQ. The CDR3 runs 11 residues. V gave up 4 bases and J gave up 14 bases; unmatched junction bases: 5. CDR3 in DNA: TGCGCCAGCAGCACCGGACTAGCTAAGTTCTTC. It codes for CASSTGLAKFF.

A word on this clone: Other nucleotide sequences from this sample produce the same CDR3. The chain joins TRBV6-6 to TRBJ2-6; D unresolved. V lost 0 bases to trimming and J lost 1 base, with 7 bases between them. The germline gives CDR1 MNHNY, CDR2 SVGAGI (reference sequence). The CDR3 is made up of 16 amino acids. The DNA of the CDR3 is TGTGCCAGCAGTTACTCGACTGGTTCTGGGGCCAACGTCCTGACTTTC. This gives the protein CASSYSTGSGANVLTF.

V usage is TRBV5-1 and J usage is TRBJ2-2; the match to TRBD2 covers 14 bases. The CDR3 totals 18 residues. Germline V CDR1 and CDR2: SGHRS, YFSETQ. Losses at the gene ends were 6 bases for V and 5 bases for J; bases not matched to a gene: 12. CDR3 residues: CASNRGGTSGRETGELFF. The CDR3 DNA sequence: TGCGCCAGCAACCGGGGGGGGACTAGCGGGAGAGAGACCGGGGAGCTGTTTTTT.

V usage is TRBV9 and J usage is TRBJ2-1, with TRBD2 matching over 9 bases. CDR1 and CDR2 (germline): SGDLS, YYNGEE. After removal of 0 bases from V and 7 bases from J, the junction contained 8 bases not matched to a gene. This CDR3 is 16 amino acids long. The CDR3 here is CASSVEGRGGLNEQFF. As DNA, the CDR3 is TGTGCCAGCAGCGTAGAGGGGCGGGGGGGCCTGAATGAGCAGTTCTTC.

This clone showed up just a few times. V and J are TRBV2 and TRBJ2-7; weak D call: TRBD2 (6 bases). This CDR3 has 12 residues. Germline V gives CDR1 SNHLY, CDR2 FYNNEI. V lost 8 bases to trimming and J lost 3 bases, with 11 bases between them. CDR3 residues: CASGGDNYEQYF. CDR3 sequence (DNA): TGTGCCAGCGGAGGGGATAACTACGAGCAGTACTTC.

In this sample, this clone turned up a few times. This chain links TRBV2 with TRBJ1-2, with TRBD1 as a possible D gene (6 bases). The CDR3 extends over 11 amino acids. Trimming took 6 bases from V and 8 from J, leaving 10 bases between them. CDR1 SNHLY and CDR2 FYNNEI come from the germline V gene. The CDR3 loop is CASRETGGYTF. CDR3 DNA: TGTGCCAGCAGGGAGACAGGCGGCTACACCTTC.

V usage is TRBV2 and J usage is TRBJ2-5, with D tentatively TRBD2 (6 bases). The length of the CDR3 is 13 residues. Trimming cost V 6 bases and J 0 bases, with 8 bases left between them. Germline CDR1 reads SNHLY; CDR2 reads FYNNEI. The CDR3 nucleotides are TGTGCCAGCAGACGGGACTACCAAGAGACCCAGTACTTC. Protein: CASRRDYQETQYF.

This chain uses TRBV4-1 with TRBJ2-7, with 7 bases lining up with TRBD2. Germline V CDR1 and CDR2: MGHRA, YSYEKL. Trimming at V came to 6 bases and at J to 2 bases, leaving 10 bases not matched to a gene. The CDR3 runs 15 residues. Here the CDR3 DNA reads TGCGCCAGCAGTAGCCCGAGCGGGGCGACCTACGAGCAGTACTTC. Encoded protein: CASSSPSGATYEQYF.

This sequence joins TRBV11-3 and TRBJ1-1, with D hard to call. The ends were cut back, 1 base at V and 3 bases at J, with 6 bases in the middle. This CDR3 comprises 13 residues. Germline V CDR1 and CDR2: SGHNT, YENEEA. Here the CDR3 DNA reads TGTGCCAGCAGCTTAGTAAGAGACACTGAAGCTTTCTTT. Its protein product is CASSLVRDTEAFF. Looking up the rest from reference TRBV11-3 and TRBJ1-1 gives the full variable domain: EAGVVQSPRYKIIEKKQPVAFWCNPISGHNTLYWYLQNLGQGPELLIRYENEEAVDDSQLPKDRFSAERLKGVDSTLKIQPAELGDSAVYLCASSLVRDTEAFFGQGTRLTVV.

The chain links TRBV5-1 to TRBJ1-2; 7 nucleotides agree with TRBD1. V gave up 6 bases and J gave up 8 bases; unmatched junction bases: 13. From germline, CDR1 is SGHRS and CDR2 YFSETQ. This CDR3 comprises 14 residues. The CDR3 DNA reads TGCGCCAGCACCACCGTTGACAGGGAAGGAGGCTACACCTTC. Its protein product is CASTTVDREGGYTF.

The rearrangement joins TRBV28 to TRBJ1-2; maybe TRBD1 (5 bases). The length of the CDR3 is 15 residues. Trimming stripped 8 bases from V and 4 bases from J, with 20 bases between. Germline CDR1 and CDR2: MDHEN and SYDVKM. The CDR3 nucleotides are TGTGCCAGCGCAGTTGGGGGGGAACCTCTCTATGGCTACACCTTC. Translating it yields CASAVGGEPLYGYTF.

The chain joins TRBV5-5 to TRBJ2-1, with TRBD2 matching over 13 bases. This CDR3 has 16 amino acids. The germline V gene encodes CDR1 SGHKS and CDR2 YYEKEE (reference sequence). With V trimmed by 6 bases and J by 4 bases, 7 bases remained unmatched. CDR3 amino acids: CASTLLAGGGYNEQFF. Written as DNA, the CDR3 is TGTGCCAGCACCCTACTAGCGGGGGGGGGATACAATGAGCAGTTCTTC.

The chain links TRBV6-5 to TRBJ2-5, with 7 nucleotides matching TRBD1. Germline CDR1 and CDR2: MNHEY and SVGAGI. This CDR3 comprises 15 residues. V was clipped by 4 bases and J by 2 bases; unmatched bases: 7. The CDR3 sequence is CASSSPGQSQETQYF. The CDR3 DNA follows: TGTGCCAGCAGTTCGCCGGGACAGTCACAAGAGACCCAGTACTTC.

The chain employs TRBV6-4 and TRBJ2-1, with 7 bases identical to TRBD2. The V and J ends lost 9 bases and 15 bases, in that order; junction bases with no gene match: 11. From germline, CDR1 is MRHNA and CDR2 SNTAGT. CDR3 length: 11 residues. CDR3 amino acids: CASLIWTSRFF. As DNA, the CDR3 is TGTGCCAGTTTAATATGGACTAGTCGGTTCTTC.

CDR3 loop: CASTPRLGLAGGRGFNEQFF. DNA of the CDR3: TGTGCCAGTACCCCCCGCTTGGGACTAGCGGGGGGGAGGGGGTTCAATGAGCAGTTCTTC. This sequence joins TRBV19 and TRBJ2-1, with TRBD2 matching over 16 bases. Germline CDR1 LNHDA, CDR2 SQIVND (reference sequence). V was clipped by 7 bases and J by 6 bases; unmatched bases: 18. The CDR3 is 20 residues long.

The chain couples TRBV5-1 to TRBJ2-7; D is ambiguous. Trimming took 0 bases from V and 2 from J, leaving 6 bases between them. Per germline, CDR1 SGHRS and CDR2 YFSETQ. CDR3 length equals 13 residues. CDR3 protein: CASSLERAYEQYF. The CDR3 nucleotides read TGCGCCAGCAGCTTGGAACGGGCCTACGAGCAGTACTTC. Drawing the rest from reference TRBV5-1 and TRBJ2-7, the complete variable domain is KAGVTQTPRYLIKTRGQQVTLSCSPISGHRSVSWYQQTPGQGLQFLFEYFSETQRNKGNFPGRFSGRQFSNSRSEMNVSTLELGDSALYLCASSLERAYEQYFGPGTRLTVT.

A single count supports this clone. The chain joins TRBV18 to TRBJ1-1; tentative D call: TRBD1 (6 bases). Between the trimmed V and J ends, which lost 3 bases and 1 base, there was a span of 12 bases. The CDR3 is made up of 15 amino acids. Germline V gene lookup returns CDR1 KGHSH and CDR2 LQKENI. The CDR3 loop reads CASSPGTHENTEAFF. Here the CDR3 DNA reads TGTGCCAGCTCACCCGGGACACATGAGAACACTGAAGCTTTCTTT.

The V call is TRBV18, the J call TRBJ1-1, with D unclear. The CDR3 length is 14 residues. V dropped 4 bases and J dropped 1 base, with 10 bases sitting between them. Germline V lookup: CDR1 KGHSH, CDR2 LQKENI. The CDR3 sequence: CASSLRQQNTEAFF. The CDR3 nucleotides are TGTGCCAGCTCACTACGACAACAGAACACTGAAGCTTTCTTT.

The rearrangement links TRBV2 to TRBJ1-1; tentatively, D is TRBD1 (5 bases). V lost 7 bases and J lost 2, with 14 bases in between. Germline assignment: CDR1 SNHLY and CDR2 FYNNEI. The CDR3 runs 14 residues. CDR3: CASKHRGLNTEAFF. CDR3 DNA sequence: TGTGCCAGCAAACATCGGGGACTTAACACTGAAGCTTTCTTT. Together with reference TRBV2 and TRBJ1-1, the CDR3 gives the full variable domain: EPEVTQTPSHQVTQMGQEVILRCVPISNHLYFYWYRQILGQKVEFLVSFYNNEISEKSEIFDDQFSVERPDGSNFTLKIRSTKLEDSAMYFCASKHRGLNTEAFFGQGTRLTVV.

The gene calls are TRBV7-2 and TRBJ1-1; no reliable D call. Germline lookup yields CDR1 SGHTA and CDR2 FQGNSA. This CDR3 has 15 residues. Between the trimmed V and J ends, which lost 5 bases and 1 base, there was a span of 14 bases. The CDR3 DNA reads TGTGCCAGCAGCCCCCCCGGGGTTCAGAACACTGAAGCTTTCTTT. Translating it yields CASSPPGVQNTEAFF.

This rearrangement joins TRBV5-1 to TRBJ2-5, with TRBD2 matching over 7 bases. V lost 5 bases and J lost 1; bases outside the gene matches: 11. The CDR3 sequence is 16 residues long. CDR1 SGHRS and CDR2 YFSETQ come from the germline V gene. The CDR3 DNA follows: TGCGCCAGCAGAATATCCCTAGCGGTGCTCCAAGAGACCCAGTACTTC. Translating gives CASRISLAVLQETQYF.

The chain joins TRBV11-2 to TRBJ1-4, with unresolved D. Trimming cost V 8 bases and J 5 bases, with 12 bases left between them. The CDR3 spans 13 residues. Germline V gene lookup returns CDR1 SGHAT and CDR2 FQNNGV. The CDR3 protein is CASRGPRNEKLFF. The CDR3 DNA follows: TGTGCCAGCCGTGGCCCACGAAATGAAAAACTGTTTTTT.

This clone was counted between two and nine times. The chain combines TRBV7-9 with TRBJ1-4, with D maybe TRBD1 (6 bases). Germline CDR1 reads SEHNR; CDR2 reads FQNEAQ (reference sequence). The V end lost 5 bases, the J end lost 10 bases, and 17 bases lay between the germline ends. This CDR3 is 14 amino acids long. CDR3 bases: TGTGCCAGCAGCCTGGGATACAGGGATCGAAAACTGTTTTTT. This codes for CASSLGYRDRKLFF. Based on the CDR3 plus reference TRBV7-9 and TRBJ1-4, the full variable domain is DTGVSQNPRHKITKRGQNVTFRCDPISEHNRLYWYRQTLGQGPEFLTYFQNEAQLEKSRLLSDRFSAERPKGSFSTLEIQRTEQGDSAMYLCASSLGYRDRKLFFGSGTQLSVL.

V gene TRBV27 combines with J gene TRBJ1-1, with a possible D match to TRBD1 (5 bases). The CDR3 covers 15 residues. CDR1 and CDR2 (germline): MNHEY, SMNVEV (reference sequence). Trimming removed 6 bases at V and 1 base at J, with 15 bases between. This chain's CDR3 is CASSLSLTANTEAFF. The CDR3 bases are TGTGCCAGCAGCCTATCTTTGACAGCGAACACTGAAGCTTTCTTT.

The chain links TRBV5-1 to TRBJ2-7; TRBD1 matches 8 bases. Germline CDR1 SGHRS, CDR2 YFSETQ. V gave up 4 bases and J gave up 3 bases; unmatched junction bases: 3. The CDR3 has 13 amino acids. The CDR3, as DNA: TGCGCCAGCAGCGGCGGACAGGGCTACGAGCAGTACTTC. Translated: CASSGGQGYEQYF.

This chain joins TRBV28 and TRBJ2-1; 7 bases align to TRBD1. This CDR3 has 15 residues. With 7 bases clipped from V and 2 bases from J, the junction kept 8 bases outside the gene matches. The germline CDR1 and CDR2 sequences are MDHEN and SYDVKM. This CDR3 is CASNFLGGAYNEQFF. CDR3 DNA: TGTGCCAGCAACTTTTTAGGGGGCGCCTACAATGAGCAGTTCTTC.

This sequence joins TRBV4-1 and TRBJ2-1; 9 bases match TRBD2. V gave up 0 bases and J gave up 7 bases; unmatched junction bases: 10. This CDR3 is 17 amino acids long. Germline V gene sequence: CDR1 MGHRA, CDR2 YSYEKL. The CDR3 reads CASSQDHRRGGENEQFF. The CDR3 nucleotides read TGCGCCAGCAGCCAAGATCACCGGCGGGGGGGCGAAAATGAGCAGTTCTTC.

The chain couples TRBV19 to TRBJ2-1; TRBD2 is a possible D gene (5 bases). Germline V gene data show CDR1 as LNHDA and CDR2 as SQIVND (reference sequence). V was pared by 9 bases and J by 0 bases, with 9 bases between. The CDR3 is made up of 13 amino acids. The CDR3 sequence is CASRGSSYNEQFF. The DNA of the CDR3 is TGTGCCAGCCGAGGGAGCTCCTACAATGAGCAGTTCTTC. The whole variable domain, remainder taken from reference TRBV19 and TRBJ2-1, is DGGITQSPKYLFRKEGQNVTLSCEQNLNHDAMYWYRQDPGQGLRLIYYSQIVNDFQKGDIAEGYSVSREKKESFPLTVTSAQKNPTAFYLCASRGSSYNEQFFGPGTRLTVL.

The rearrangement links TRBV15 to TRBJ2-3; D ambiguous. Germline V CDR1 and CDR2: LNHNV, YYDKDF (reference sequence). The CDR3 runs to 14 residues. The germline V and J ends were trimmed by 1 base and 2 bases, with 7 bases remaining between them. CDR3 amino acids: CATSRAQSTDTQYF. The DNA for the CDR3 is TGTGCCACCAGCAGAGCTCAGTCCACAGATACGCAGTATTTT.

V usage is TRBV30 and J usage is TRBJ2-7; TRBD1 matches 9 bases. Germline CDR1 is GTSNPN and CDR2 is SVGIG (reference sequence). This CDR3 contains 13 residues. V lost 4 bases, J lost 5 bases, and 6 bases stayed unmatched. CDR3 protein: CAWTGTGSNEQYF. The CDR3 DNA reads TGTGCCTGGACCGGGACAGGGTCAAACGAGCAGTACTTC.

This chain links TRBV25-1 with TRBJ2-6; D is unresolved. The germline CDR1 and CDR2 sequences are MGHDK and SYGVNS. V was shortened by 6 bases and J by 0 bases, with 3 bases between the two germline ends. The CDR3 is 13 residues long. The CDR3 DNA follows: TGTGCCAGCAGCCTCTCTGGGGCCAACGTCCTGACTTTC. Protein sequence: CASSLSGANVLTF.